This entry concerns a single TCR beta chain. Antigen specificity is unknown. When ophthalmopathy did not progress within 18 months, Graves' hyperthyroidism was considered stable. Lactation, pregnancy, other autoimmune disease or uncontrolled infection excluded patients. This entry belongs to a study of T cells in Graves' hyperthyroidism and ophthalmopathy. Study-wide results and limits: Blood also showed most of the thyroid clonotypes that were expanded above 0.001.

Amplification of TCR beta CDR3 regions used RNA as the template. Using the HTBI primer set, a first-round RT-PCR was run on the TCR CDR3. TCRdb ran MiXCR on the multiplex PCR reads and lists one entry per CDR3 protein. The data contain over 700,000 distinct CDR3 sequences, over 35% of them seen just once; the ten biggest clones take up around 30%. Specimen: blood. The receptor's source is a middle-aged woman with Graves' hyperthyroidism.

The CDR3 loop reads CASAALGSRLETEAFF. The CDR3 DNA sequence: TGTGCCAGCGCTGCGTTGGGCAGCCGTTTAGAAACTGAAGCTTTCTTT. The chain couples TRBV6-6 to TRBJ1-1; D gene uncertain. Germline V gene data show CDR1 as MNHNY and CDR2 as SVGAGI (reference sequence). There are 16 residues in the CDR3. V was trimmed by 8 bases and J by 5 bases, leaving 24 bases between them.